Each of the 4 T cell receptor beta chains below was sequenced from the same sample in a study of response to subunit inactivated influenza vaccine. TCRdb itself ran the RT-PCR reads through MiXCR, one entry per CDR3 protein. The sample consists of 280,000 or so distinct CDR3 sequences, roughly 22% of them appearing once. The sample in question was PBMCs from blood, obtained less than 22 months after vaccination. The source of these receptors is a man between 50 and 69 years old who received an inactivated influenza vaccine.

This clonotype occurred a few times. The V call is TRBV20-1, the J call TRBJ1-5; no clear D gene. The CDR3 runs to 15 residues. Trimming removed 0 bases from V and 0 bases from J, with 9 bases in between. CDR1 and CDR2 (germline): DFQATT, SNEGSKA (reference sequence). CDR3 amino acids: CSARDHAYSNQPQHF. The DNA for the CDR3 is TGCAGTGCTAGAGATCATGCTTATAGCAATCAGCCCCAGCATTTT.

This clonotype has a count of ten or more. This chain joins TRBV20-1 and TRBJ1-6; no clear D. The V gene's germline CDR1 is DFQATT and CDR2 SNEGSKA (reference sequence). CDR3 length equals 12 residues. With 0 bases removed from V and 7 bases from J, the gap between germline ends came to 4 bases. The CDR3 loop reads CSAREGNSPLHF. The CDR3 nucleotides are TGCAGTGCTAGAGAAGGAAATTCACCCCTCCACTTT.

V gene TRBV4-1 combines with J gene TRBJ2-5; 11 bases line up with TRBD1. The CDR3 consists of 14 residues. The J segment lost 4 bases and the V segment lost 5 bases, leaving 3 bases of the junction unmatched. Germline CDR1 MGHRA, CDR2 YSYEKL. The DNA of the CDR3 is TGCGCCAGCAGCTGGACAGGGGGCCCAGAGACCCAGTACTTC. Amino acid sequence: CASSWTGGPETQYF.

The chain has TRBV4-2 and TRBJ2-1; 10 nucleotides line up with TRBD2. This CDR3 has 16 residues. The V gene's germline CDR1 is LGHNA and CDR2 YNFKEQ. The trim removed 2 bases at V and 7 bases at J, leaving 8 bases unmatched. For the CDR3, the DNA is TGTGCCAGCAGCCAACTGGCTAGCGGGGGCAAGAATGAGCAGTTCTTC. It yields the protein CASSQLASGGKNEQFF.